These 26 T cell receptor beta chains originate from one sample sequenced in a study of T cells in Graves' hyperthyroidism and ophthalmopathy. TCR beta CDR3 sequences were amplified from RNA transcripts. The HTBI primer set was used in a first-round RT-PCR of the TCR CDR3. Via MiXCR, TCRdb re-called the multiplex PCR reads, giving one row per CDR3 protein. The sample contains roughly 570,000 distinct CDR3 sequences, around 42% of which appear only once. Material: peripheral blood or thyroid tissue (not recorded which). The origin of the receptors is an adult woman with Graves' disease, either hyperthyroidism or ophthalmopathy (not recorded which).

A single count supports this clonotype. The chain couples TRBV29-1 to TRBJ2-7; 7 bases align to TRBD2. The germline CDR1 and CDR2 sequences are SQVTM and ANQGSEA. This CDR3 comprises 13 residues. The V gene end was trimmed by 8 bases and the J gene end by 3 bases; junction bases not matched to a gene: 10. CDR3 in amino acids: CSLAGSGFYEQYF. The DNA for the CDR3 is TGCAGCTTGGCTGGTAGCGGGTTCTACGAGCAGTACTTC.

V and J are TRBV5-4 and TRBJ2-5; the match to TRBD2 covers 9 bases. With V trimmed by 3 bases and J by 4 bases, 7 bases remained unmatched. This CDR3 has 15 residues. Germline lookup yields CDR1 SGHNT and CDR2 YYREEE (reference sequence). The CDR3 DNA sequence: TGTGCCAGCAGCTCTCGACTAGCGGATGGAGAGACCCAGTACTTC. This encodes CASSSRLADGETQYF. Based on the CDR3 plus reference TRBV5-4 and TRBJ2-5, the full variable domain is ETGVTQSPTHLIKTRGQQVTLRCSSQSGHNTVSWYQQALGQGPQFIFQYYREEENGRGNFPPRFSGLQFPNYSSELNVNALELDDSALYLCASSSRLADGETQYFGPGTRLLVL.

The gene calls are TRBV2 and TRBJ2-2; 8 bases are a match to TRBD2. Looked up from germline, CDR1 is SNHLY and CDR2 is FYNNEI. This CDR3 is built from 15 residues. Germline trimming cut 6 bases from V and 4 bases from J; bases unmatched to any gene: 7. CDR3 protein: CASSDSGTPTGELFF. CDR3 DNA sequence: TGTGCCAGCAGCGATAGCGGGACCCCCACCGGGGAGCTGTTTTTT. Looking up the rest from reference TRBV2 and TRBJ2-2 gives the full variable domain: EPEVTQTPSHQVTQMGQEVILRCVPISNHLYFYWYRQILGQKVEFLVSFYNNEISEKSEIFDDQFSVERPDGSNFTLKIRSTKLEDSAMYFCASSDSGTPTGELFFGEGSRLTVL.

V gene TRBV9 combines with J gene TRBJ1-2; D remains ambiguous. CDR1 and CDR2 from the germline V gene are SGDLS and YYNGEE. The CDR3 covers 12 residues. V was shortened by 0 bases and J by 6 bases, with 6 bases between the two germline ends. CDR3 amino acids: CASSVGVDGYTF. The CDR3 DNA follows: TGTGCCAGCAGCGTAGGTGTAGATGGCTACACCTTC. Supplemented by reference TRBV9 and TRBJ1-2, the full variable domain reads DSGVTQTPKHLITATGQRVTLRCSPRSGDLSVYWYQQSLDQGLQFLIQYYNGEERAKGNILERFSAQQFPDLHSELNLSSLELGDSALYFCASSVGVDGYTFGSGTRLTVV.

The sample holds many counts of this clonotype. The chain has TRBV7-9 and TRBJ1-2; TRBD1 matches at 7 bases. V dropped 6 bases and J dropped 6; count of bases not matched to a gene: 10. Germline V gene data show CDR1 as SEHNR and CDR2 as FQNEAQ (reference sequence). The CDR3 has 14 amino acids. CDR3 in DNA: TGTGCCAGCAGAAGACAGGGAACGGTACATGGCTACACCTTC. This sequence encodes CASRRQGTVHGYTF.

This clonotype occurred many times. The chain combines TRBV6-5 with TRBJ2-7, with D perhaps matching TRBD1 (5 bases). Trimming left V 4 bases short and J 5 bases short, with 18 bases between. The CDR3 has 15 amino acids. Per the germline V gene, CDR1 is MNHEY and CDR2 is SVGAGI. Written as DNA, the CDR3 is TGTGCCAGCAGTTTATTCGAGACCAAGGGGCACGAGCAGTACTTC. Protein sequence: CASSLFETKGHEQYF.

This clonotype was observed at least ten times. V usage is TRBV5-4 and J usage is TRBJ2-2; perhaps D is TRBD1 or TRBD2 (5 bases each). The CDR3 has 14 residues. Germline values: CDR1 SGHNT, CDR2 YYREEE (reference sequence). The V and J ends lost 4 bases and 5 bases respectively, with 12 bases between them. The CDR3 spells CASSRRGVTGELFF. The CDR3 region has the DNA TGTGCCAGCAGCCGCCGAGGGGTTACCGGGGAGCTGTTTTTT.

Ten or more counts support this clonotype. V usage is TRBV7-9 and J usage is TRBJ1-4; no clear D. Germline V CDR1 and CDR2: SEHNR, FQNEAQ (reference sequence). The CDR3 consists of 14 residues. The V gene lost 3 bases and the J gene lost 8 bases, with 13 bases spanning the gap. The CDR3 spells CASSFTPSYEKLFF. As DNA, the CDR3 is TGTGCCAGCAGCTTTACTCCCTCCTACGAAAAACTGTTTTTT.

Ten or more counts support this clonotype. The rearrangement joins TRBV9 to TRBJ2-3; 9 bases align to TRBD1. V shed 7 bases, J shed 0 bases, and the junction held 6 bases outside the gene matches. CDR1 SGDLS and CDR2 YYNGEE come from the germline V gene. The CDR3 consists of 15 residues. The CDR3 loop is CASGTGLVSTDTQYF. In DNA form, the CDR3 reads TGTGCCAGCGGGACAGGGCTCGTTAGCACAGATACGCAGTATTTT.

CDR3 coding DNA: TGCGCCAGCAGCTTCGCGACAGATTACGAGCAGTACTTC. Translating it yields CASSFATDYEQYF. The V gene is TRBV5-1, the J gene TRBJ2-7; TRBD1 is a possible D gene (5 bases). Germline V gene lookup returns CDR1 SGHRS and CDR2 YFSETQ. The CDR3 is 13 residues long. V lost 2 bases, J lost 4 bases, and 10 bases lay in between.

The chain joins TRBV5-1 to TRBJ2-5, with no clear D. CDR1 and CDR2 from the germline V gene are SGHRS and YFSETQ. V lost 3 bases to trimming and J lost 1 base, with 16 bases between them. The CDR3 consists of 16 residues. The DNA for the CDR3 is TGCGCCAGCAGCTCGATCAGTGGGCCCACCCAAGAGACCCAGTACTTC. Translating it yields CASSSISGPTQETQYF.

The gene calls are TRBV7-8 and TRBJ2-6; no reliable D call. The CDR3 consists of 18 residues. Trimming took off 1 base at V and 0 bases at J, with 13 bases between the two ends. Germline V gives CDR1 SGHVS, CDR2 FQNEAQ. CDR3 loop: CASSLVARQHSGANVLTF. DNA of the CDR3: TGTGCCAGCAGCTTAGTGGCGAGACAACACTCTGGGGCCAACGTCCTGACTTTC.

The genes are TRBV7-9 and TRBJ1-2; 9 bases fit TRBD1. CDR1 is SEHNR, CDR2 FQNEAQ, per germline (reference sequence). This CDR3 has 15 amino acids. J was trimmed by 8 bases and V by 5 bases; bases with no gene match: 12. The CDR3 sequence: CASSPGQGRRGGYTF. CDR3 sequence (DNA): TGTGCCAGCAGCCCGGGACAGGGACGACGGGGGGGCTACACCTTC.

With respect to this clonotype: A much larger clone lies a single base off, so this may be a read error. This chain links TRBV7-9 with TRBJ2-2, with D possibly being TRBD1 (6 bases). The germline V and J ends were trimmed by 7 bases and 4 bases, with 22 bases remaining between them. CDR3 length equals 17 residues. Germline V gives CDR1 SEHNR, CDR2 FQNEAQ (reference sequence). CDR3 residues: CASTPEVWAGATGELFF. The CDR3 DNA sequence: TGTGCCAGCACCCCGGAGGTGTGGGCAGGGGCCACCGGGGAGCTGTTTTTT.

This clonotype has at least ten counts. V gene TRBV4-1 combines with J gene TRBJ1-3; the match to TRBD1 covers 9 bases. CDR1 is MGHRA, CDR2 YSYEKL, per germline. The CDR3 totals 16 residues. The J segment lost 0 bases and the V segment lost 4 bases, leaving 4 bases of the junction unmatched. The CDR3 DNA reads TGCGCCAGCAGCCTAGGGACAGGGCGCTCTGGAAACACCATATATTTT. It specifies CASSLGTGRSGNTIYF.

This clonotype was found a few times. V and J are TRBV29-1 and TRBJ1-1; D is unclear. The CDR3 sequence is 11 residues long. Germline V CDR1 and CDR2: SQVTM, ANQGSEA. V lost 4 bases to trimming and J lost 1 base, with 4 bases between them. The CDR3 DNA follows: TGCAGCGTTGGGTGGAACACTGAAGCTTTCTTT. Translation: CSVGWNTEAFF.

This clonotype was observed a handful of times. This chain uses TRBV24-1 with TRBJ1-1; 9 positions agree with TRBD1. In germline, CDR1 is KGHDR, CDR2 SFDVKD. V was pared by 7 bases and J by 1 base, with 0 bases of the junction left unmatched. The CDR3 extends over 13 amino acids. The CDR3, as DNA: TGTGCCACCAGGGGACAGGGGAACACTGAAGCTTTCTTT. It codes for CATRGQGNTEAFF.

This clonotype was counted many times. The J gene is TRBJ2-7, the V gene TRBV20-1; D unclear. In germline, CDR1 is DFQATT, CDR2 SNEGSKA (reference sequence). The V gene lost 0 bases and the J gene lost 7 bases, with 19 bases spanning the gap. The CDR3 sequence is 15 residues long. The CDR3 sequence is CSARDPGAVLGEQYF. CDR3 DNA: TGCAGTGCTAGAGATCCCGGCGCAGTCCTCGGGGAGCAGTACTTC.

This clonotype showed up many times. The gene calls are TRBV11-2 and TRBJ2-5; no reliable D call. CDR1 SGHAT and CDR2 FQNNGV come from the germline V gene. The CDR3 extends over 15 amino acids. Deletions cut 3 bases from V and 0 bases from J, with 11 bases between. CDR3 sequence reads: CASSFFPTYQETQYF. The CDR3 DNA sequence: TGTGCCAGCAGCTTTTTTCCAACCTACCAAGAGACCCAGTACTTC.

This clonotype was detected only a few times. Sequence at one end of the junction differs from germline and may be a read error. This rearrangement joins TRBV20-1 to TRBJ1-6, with no clear D. The CDR3 is 9 amino acids. CDR1 and CDR2 from the germline V gene are DFQATT and SNEGSKA (reference sequence). CDR3 DNA: TGCAGTGCTAGAGGACGGACTAGCTTT. Protein sequence: CSARGRTSF.

This chain joins TRBV5-1 and TRBJ2-7; D is unresolved. Germline values: CDR1 SGHRS, CDR2 YFSETQ. The V and J ends lost 2 bases and 5 bases respectively, with 8 bases between them. The CDR3 spans 12 residues. The CDR3 spells CASSFYADEQYF. The CDR3 nucleotides are TGCGCCAGCAGCTTCTACGCGGACGAGCAGTACTTC.

The V call is TRBV7-9, the J call TRBJ2-7, with 11 bases matching TRBD1. Trimming took 5 bases from V and 2 from J; bases not matched to a gene: 5. The CDR3 consists of 15 residues. The germline V gene encodes CDR1 SEHNR and CDR2 FQNEAQ (reference sequence). The CDR3 loop is CASSPRTGGPYEQYF. CDR3 DNA: TGTGCCAGCAGCCCGAGGACAGGGGGCCCCTACGAGCAGTACTTC.

Details on this clonotype: A read error may be the cause here, since a much bigger clone is one base away. The V call is TRBV27, the J call TRBJ2-5; either TRBD1 or TRBD2 may supply D (5 bases each). Per the germline V gene, CDR1 is MNHEY and CDR2 is SMNVEV (reference sequence). The CDR3 covers 16 residues. Trimming removed 2 bases at V and 9 bases at J, with 22 bases between. The CDR3 sequence is CASSLAGSGREGSQYF. The CDR3 DNA follows: TGTGCCAGCAGTTTAGCAGGAAGTGGGAGAGAGGGGTCCCAGTACTTC.

This clonotype was detected only once. At one boundary the junction diverges from the germline segment, which might be a read error. V gene TRBV20-1 combines with J gene TRBJ2-7, with 8 bases aligning to TRBD2. The CDR3 runs 13 residues. Germline V lookup: CDR1 DFQATT, CDR2 SNEGSKA (reference sequence). The CDR3, as DNA: TGCAGTGCGCCTCCCACTAGCGGCTACGAGCAGTGCTTC. Protein: CSAPPTSGYEQCF.

This chain connects TRBV6-1 to TRBJ2-7, with no clear D. Germline assignment: CDR1 MNHNS and CDR2 SASEGT. This CDR3 region has 13 residues. V was pared by 7 bases and J by 0 bases, with 10 bases between. Here the CDR3 DNA reads TGTGCCAGCAAGGGTTACGGCTCCTACGAGCAGTACTTC. Translated, it gives CASKGYGSYEQYF.

There are a few counts of this clonotype. The chain couples TRBV9 to TRBJ2-5, with D uncertain. Germline lookup yields CDR1 SGDLS and CDR2 YYNGEE. CDR3 length: 13 amino acids. Deletions cut 1 base from V and 4 bases from J, with 8 bases between. The CDR3 loop reads CASSVQGIETQYF. The CDR3 DNA sequence: TGTGCCAGCAGCGTACAAGGGATAGAGACCCAGTACTTC.